This T cell receptor (beta chain) was profiled in a study of blood T cells in healthy people across ages (dated by TCRdb to between 2015 and 2016). Concerning the study at large: Template switching captured roughly one uniquely barcoded TCR beta cDNA molecule per two T cells in model experiments. Age-related changes in TCR beta repertoire diversity were measured in the study by deep sequencing normalized with unique cDNA molecular identifiers. Donors were grouped into four age groups: young (average roughly 17 years), middle-aged (39), aged (about 59) and long-lived (about 89). To avoid experimental bias, donors of different ages were distributed randomly across sequencing lanes. Two additional independent replicas of 1 million unique cDNA reads from the same blood draw were analyzed for two donors (one aged 18 to 30 and one aged 80 or older). The full study reports these points: Compared with the aged group, the long-lived group had more naive CD4+ T cells, fewer expanded clones and increased TCR diversity, suggesting age selection. Because profiling used bulk unsorted PBMCs, naive and antigen-experienced compartments could not be compared conclusively. The CMV infection status of donors was not known, potentially confounding age-related changes in expanded clonotypes. A strong correlation was found between observed TCR beta diversity and the percentage of naive T cells measured by flow cytometry. Estimates of total diversity based on one million sequenced T cells were regarded as lower bounds and as underestimates. Observed TCR beta diversity per million T cells fell roughly linearly with age, and a significant reduction was already apparent by age around 40.

CDR1 and CDR2 are drawn from the germline V gene: SNHLY, FYNNEI. V lost 6 bases and J lost 9 bases; the stretch between them is 12 bases long. There are 13 amino acids in the CDR3, from cysteine to phenylalanine inclusive. The retained sequence is limited to the CDR3, 39 bases, with the frame set at the first base. Library preparation was by 5' RACE. The sample was run on an Illumina HiSeq 2500. A second PCR of about 6 to 12 cycles was run with a J-beta primer mix and a sample-barcoded 5' primer. A template-switch 5' adaptor carrying 12 random nucleotides introduced a unique molecular identifier onto each TCR beta cDNA molecule. At least 2.5 million CDR3-containing paired-end reads were obtained from each sample. All of the RNA was converted into first-strand cDNA using the Mint cDNA synthesis kit, with a TRBC-specific oligonucleotide serving as the primer. Following uracil-DNA glycosylase treatment, a first 18-cycle PCR with universal primers M1SS and BC2_uni_R was performed on all cDNA. In the paper's pipeline: Normalization of each sample was performed by random selection of 1 million high-quality reads, each carrying a distinct molecular identifier. Reads sharing molecular identifiers were discarded rather than binned into consensus sequences. MiTCR, run with a Q25 quality threshold and the strictest error-elimination algorithm, handled CDR3 identification, clonotype clustering and error correction. A nonparametric unseen species model with Euler transformation was used to estimate lower-bound total TCR beta diversity. The public reads were run again by TCRdb, first through fastp at Q25 and then through MiXCR, and only productive beta chains were kept. A single entry per CDR3 protein holds the most common genes and DNA from its merged rows. The authors' filters were not applied to this entry. Within this sample are 600,000 or so distinct CDR3 sequences, with under 30% of them counted one time only. Jointly, the top ten make up more than 15% of the sample.

Details on this clonotype: The antigen it recognizes is unknown. Base quality data are lacking; no much larger clone is found one base away.

Systemically healthy Caucasian individuals from Russia, some 40 in total and aged about 6 to 90 years, were included as donors. Each donor gave ten milliliters of peripheral blood, collected into EDTA-treated Vacutainer tubes. Ficoll-Paque density-gradient centrifugation was used to isolate PBMCs, with at least 6.5 million per sample. Trizol reagent was used to extract total RNA from the PBMCs, yielding at least 5.5 micrograms per sample. The percentages of naive CD45RAhigh/CD27high T cells were determined by flow cytometry on a PBMC aliquot from every donor. The source material was blood. This sequence uses TRBV2 and TRBJ1-6; the D gene is not confidently resolved. The TCR was taken from a woman older than 75 in good health. CDR3 region: CASRDAAASPLHF. In nucleotides, the sequence is TGTGCCAGCAGGGATGCAGCGGCTTCACCCCTCCACTTT.